The sequence of this T cell receptor (beta chain) was determined in a study of CD8+CD57+ T cells in acquired aplastic anemia (dated by TCRdb to the late 2010s). Regarding the study in general: DNA extracted from sorted CD4+ and CD8+ cells had a mean of around 3 ug, with a range of 0.2 to 27.4 ug. A CD8+CD57+ expansion meant a frequency higher than the mean frequency seen in healthy subjects. Points the paper makes about the study in general: Between patients and healthy controls, no significant difference in CD8+ Simpson's diversity was found (P=0.060). Nearly 30 CD8+ CDR3 sequences were found in both patients and controls but appeared to be highly expressed in patients and within the immunodominant clones of the patients.

As for this clonotype: Its antigen is currently not known. Mismatch with germline at one junction end may stem from a read error.

Inclusive of the bounding cysteine and phenylalanine, the CDR3 is 15 residues long. Kept here is only the CDR3 DNA, which spans 45 bases and is read in frame from base 1. Reading the germline V gene gives CDR1 SNHLY and CDR2 FYNNEI. TCR beta VDJ combination and CDR3 sequence profiling used genomic DNA as the template. An Illumina HiSeq 2000 was used for TCR repertoire sequencing. In the source study's methods: Repertoires were assessed using TRBV/TRBJ rearrangement plots, CDR3 size and DJ length profiles, and Simpson's diversity index. The most abundant DNA sequence in the deep sequencing data was taken as the immunodominant clone. CDR3 amino acid sequences were checked for sharing across subjects and were also compared against the VDJdb database and published repertoires. TCRdb reanalyzed the raw reads on its own, using fastp at Q25 for trimming and MiXCR for clone calling, and kept in-frame beta chains. Each entry merges the rows of one CDR3 protein and shows their most common DNA and genes. The V and J calls were determined by TCRdb, not by the authors. The sample table shows approximately 150,000 distinct CDR3 sequences, and 40% to 55% are seen once. The ten biggest clones cover about 2.9% of the sample.

The patients picked for sequencing were ones in whom flow cytometry had shown an expansion of CD8+CD57+ cells. All patients had severe acquired aplastic anemia diagnosed by International Study of Aplastic Anemia and Agranulocytosis and Camitta criteria. Patients had received no therapy at the time of blood sampling. In the study, sorted CD4+ and CD8+ blood T cells from patients with severe aplastic anemia and from healthy subjects underwent deep sequencing of TCR repertoires. Patients were enrolled in the USA under clinicaltrials.gov protocols 00001620, 01623167, 00001397, 00071045, 00081523 and 00961064. Ficoll-Paque density gradient centrifugation was used to isolate peripheral blood mononuclear cells. CD4+ and CD8+ T cells were sorted by FACS or magnetic beads before DNA extraction.

The chain uses TRBV2 and TRBJ1-2; 12 bases in the junction line up with TRBD1. The clonotype originates from a human donor with aplastic anemia. The sample consisted of sorted CD4+, CD8+, or CD8+CD57+ T cells (not recorded which) from PBMCs. The CDR3 reads as follows: CAISERGQGARGYTF. The nucleotide sequence reads TGTGCCATCAGTGAGAGGGGACAGGGGGCCCGTGGCTACACCTTC.